These 29 T cell receptor beta chains came from one sample sequenced in a study of response to subunit inactivated influenza vaccine. TCRdb re-called the RT-PCR reads through MiXCR, storing one row per CDR3 protein. The sample has hundreds of thousands of distinct CDR3 sequences; about 18% are singletons. Specimen: PBMCs from blood, collected roughly 5 days after vaccination. The receptors were sampled from a man between 50 and 59 years old who received an inactivated influenza vaccine.

This clonotype was recorded a few times. J is TRBJ2-5 and V is TRBV12-3 or TRBV12-4; 7 bases map to TRBD1. After removal of 0 bases from V and 7 bases from J, the junction contained 5 bases not matched to a gene. The CDR3 has 14 residues. CDR3 in DNA: TGTGCCAGCAGTTTAGCGGAACAGGGGTGGACCCAGTACTTC. Translated, it gives CASSLAEQGWTQYF.

V usage is TRBV15 and J usage is TRBJ2-3, with 12 bases lining up with TRBD2. CDR1 is LNHNV and CDR2 is YYDKDF in the germline V gene (reference sequence). The V and J ends lost 0 bases and 6 bases, in that order; junction bases with no gene match: 16. This CDR3 comprises 20 residues. CDR3 protein: CATSRDRASGRAVVGDTQYF. The CDR3 DNA reads TGTGCCACCAGCAGAGATCGGGCTAGCGGGAGGGCCGTGGTTGGGGATACGCAGTATTTT.

The V and J genes are TRBV15 and TRBJ2-7; 10 positions agree with TRBD2. In germline, CDR1 is LNHNV, CDR2 YYDKDF (reference sequence). The junction had 4 bases not matched to a gene; V was cut back by 4 bases and J by 1 base. This CDR3 region has 15 residues. The CDR3 loop reads CATSTASGGSYEQYF. For the CDR3, the DNA is TGTGCCACCAGCACCGCTAGCGGGGGATCCTACGAGCAGTACTTC.

This chain uses TRBV25-1 with TRBJ2-1; maybe TRBD2 (5 bases). Germline V CDR1 and CDR2: MGHDK, SYGVNS. V lost 3 bases to trimming and J lost 5 bases, with 20 bases between them. CDR3 size: 17 residues. The DNA for the CDR3 is TGTGCCAGCAGTGATTACAGTACTAGTGCATACAACAATGAGCAGTTCTTC. Translation gives CASSDYSTSAYNNEQFF.

The genes are TRBV12-3 or TRBV12-4 and TRBJ2-4; D gene uncertain. The CDR3 covers 12 residues. V gave up 8 bases and J gave up 2 bases, with 7 bases separating them. The CDR3 DNA follows: TGTGCCAGCGGGGTTTCCAAAAACATTCAGTACTTC. Protein product: CASGVSKNIQYF.

This chain joins TRBV29-1 and TRBJ2-1; 11 positions match TRBD2. V gave up 7 bases and J gave up 7 bases; unmatched junction bases: 9. The germline CDR1 and CDR2 sequences are SQVTM and ANQGSEA. This CDR3 is built from 14 residues. CDR3 sequence: CSAPGVAGGNEQFF. The CDR3 bases are TGCAGCGCCCCGGGGGTAGCGGGAGGGAATGAGCAGTTCTTC.

The V gene is TRBV11-2, the J gene TRBJ2-2; maybe TRBD1 (6 bases). V gave up 2 bases and J gave up 5 bases, with 21 bases separating them. Germline loops: CDR1 SGHAT, CDR2 FQNNGV. This CDR3 spans 18 amino acids. The CDR3 loop reads CASSLIGIGGTGTGELFF. In DNA form, the CDR3 reads TGTGCCAGCAGCTTAATCGGTATAGGGGGAACAGGGACCGGGGAGCTGTTTTTT. Combining the CDR3 with reference TRBV11-2 and TRBJ2-2 gives the whole variable domain EAGVAQSPRYKIIEKRQSVAFWCNPISGHATLYWYQQILGQGPKLLIQFQNNGVVDDSQLPKDRFSAERLKGVDSTLKIQPAKLEDSAVYLCASSLIGIGGTGTGELFFGEGSRLTVL.

This chain connects TRBV12-3 or TRBV12-4 to TRBJ2-3, with D unclear. CDR3 size: 12 residues. V was shortened by 3 bases and J by 6 bases, with 7 bases between the two germline ends. Written as DNA, the CDR3 is TGTGCCAGCAGTTTCATCTCGGATACGCAGTATTTT. Its protein product is CASSFISDTQYF.

The rearrangement uses TRBV10-3 and TRBJ2-1, with TRBD2 matching 14 bases. The CDR3 is made up of 19 amino acids. Unmatched junction bases numbered 5, after V lost 0 bases and J lost 1 base. Per the germline V gene, CDR1 is ENHRY and CDR2 is SYGVKD. CDR3 in amino acids: CAISESTSGGALSYNEQFF. In DNA, the CDR3 is TGTGCCATCAGTGAGTCGACTAGCGGGGGGGCCCTGTCCTACAATGAGCAGTTCTTC.

This clonotype came up many times. The V gene is TRBV5-6, the J gene TRBJ2-1; no clear D. V was pared by 2 bases and J by 9 bases, with 12 bases between. Germline assignment: CDR1 SGHDT and CDR2 YYEEEE. This CDR3 is built from 13 residues. The CDR3 spells CASSFAVTAEQFF. CDR3 in DNA: TGTGCCAGCAGCTTTGCGGTGACGGCTGAGCAGTTCTTC.

This clonotype was counted many times. J is TRBJ1-2 and V is TRBV12-3 or TRBV12-4; TRBD1 is a possible D gene (6 bases). The CDR3 is 13 residues long. V was pared by 6 bases and J by 4 bases, with 12 bases between. DNA of the CDR3: TGTGCCAGCAGGGCGGACAGAATCTATGGCTACACCTTC. Its protein is CASRADRIYGYTF.

This clonotype was seen a few times. The chain recombines TRBV7-9 with TRBJ1-2; possibly TRBD1 for D (5 bases). The CDR3 has 13 amino acids. Trimming left V 1 base short and J 6 bases short, with 9 bases between. Germline CDR1 SEHNR, CDR2 FQNEAQ (reference sequence). As DNA, the CDR3 is TGTGCCAGCAGCTTAGGGGGGGGAGATGGCTACACCTTC. As protein: CASSLGGGDGYTF.

The gene calls are TRBV20-1 and TRBJ2-1; a possible D gene is TRBD2 (7 bases). The germline gives CDR1 DFQATT, CDR2 SNEGSKA (reference sequence). CDR3 length: 14 amino acids. The chain's CDR3 is CSGGSRGPYNEQFF. The CDR3 DNA reads as TGCAGCGGGGGGTCCAGGGGCCCCTACAATGAGCAGTTCTTC.

The table lists this clonotype with a few counts. CDR3: CASSLTHRGQPQHF. As DNA, the CDR3 is TGTGCCAGCAGCCTCACTCACAGGGGTCAGCCCCAGCATTTT. This chain uses TRBV7-6 with TRBJ1-5; 7 bases line up with TRBD1. After removal of 5 bases from V and 6 bases from J, the junction contained 7 bases not matched to a gene. Germline CDR1 is SGHVS and CDR2 is FNYEAQ. This CDR3 is built from 14 residues. Full variable domain (rest looked up from reference TRBV7-6 and TRBJ1-5): GAGVSQSPRYKVTKRGQDVALRCDPISGHVSLYWYRQALGQGPEFLTYFNYEAQQDKSGLPNDRFSAERPEGSISTLTIQRTEQRDSAMYRCASSLTHRGQPQHFGDGTRLSIL.

This clonotype turned up a few times. J is TRBJ2-3 and V is TRBV20-1; 8 bases align to TRBD1. The V and J ends lost 6 bases and 6 bases, in that order; junction bases with no gene match: 14. CDR1 and CDR2 from the germline V gene are DFQATT and SNEGSKA (reference sequence). This CDR3 has 15 amino acids. DNA for the CDR3: TGCAGTGCCTACTACGGACAGGGTCTACGGGATACGCAGTATTTT. This codes for CSAYYGQGLRDTQYF.

This clonotype appeared a few times. The chain links TRBV7-8 to TRBJ2-1, with 7 nucleotides matching TRBD2. CDR3 length: 15 residues. The trim removed 7 bases at V and 3 bases at J, leaving 9 bases unmatched. Germline CDR1 SGHVS, CDR2 FQNEAQ. The CDR3 region has the DNA TGTGCCAGCACCAAACGGGGGGAGGTCTACAATGAGCAGTTCTTC. Amino acid sequence: CASTKRGEVYNEQFF.

This chain links TRBV7-2 with TRBJ2-5; 9 positions agree with TRBD2. The CDR3 has 15 amino acids. The J segment lost 3 bases and the V segment lost 5 bases, leaving 7 bases of the junction unmatched. Per germline, CDR1 SGHTA and CDR2 FQGNSA. The CDR3 loop reads CASSPLRGREETQYF. CDR3 DNA sequence: TGTGCCAGCAGCCCTCTGCGCGGGAGGGAAGAGACCCAGTACTTC.

J is TRBJ2-1 and V is TRBV10-3, with 7 bases that match TRBD2. Germline trimming cut 6 bases from V and 6 bases from J; bases unmatched to any gene: 11. The germline gives CDR1 ENHRY, CDR2 SYGVKD. CDR3 size: 15 residues. CDR3 region: CAIRDSGTTLNEQFF. The CDR3 DNA reads TGTGCCATCAGAGACTCCGGGACTACCCTCAATGAGCAGTTCTTC.

In its sample, this clonotype was seen a few times. This chain joins TRBV12-3 or TRBV12-4 and TRBJ2-7; perhaps TRBD1 as D (6 bases). The CDR3 consists of 16 residues. V lost 3 bases, J lost 0 bases, and 15 bases lay in between. CDR3 protein: CASSLFYRDLSYEQYF. CDR3 coding DNA: TGTGCCAGCAGTTTGTTTTACAGGGACCTCTCCTACGAGCAGTACTTC.

V and J are TRBV12-3 or TRBV12-4 and TRBJ2-3, with D hard to call. CDR3 length: 16 amino acids. The V gene lost 2 bases and the J gene lost 0 bases, with 12 bases spanning the gap. CDR3 DNA: TGTGCCAGCAGTTTATTGCGGCGCTCGAGCACAGATACGCAGTATTTT. Its translation is CASSLLRRSSTDTQYF.

The chain employs TRBV7-2 and TRBJ2-1; TRBD1 matches 8 bases. The CDR3 covers 16 residues. The germline V gene has CDR1 SGHTA and CDR2 FQGNSA. J was trimmed by 0 bases and V by 5 bases; bases with no gene match: 6. The CDR3 sequence is CASSAQGAISYNEQFF. For the CDR3, the DNA is TGTGCCAGCAGCGCCCAGGGGGCGATCTCCTACAATGAGCAGTTCTTC.

This clonotype was observed at least ten times. The V and J genes are TRBV5-1 and TRBJ1-1; possibly TRBD1 for D (6 bases). The V end was cut by 2 bases, the J end by 4 bases, with 15 bases between. This CDR3 region has 15 residues. CDR1 is SGHRS and CDR2 is YFSETQ in the germline V gene. The DNA for the CDR3 is TGCGCCAGCAGCTTCCAGACGGGGGCGAGCACTGAAGCTTTCTTT. As protein: CASSFQTGASTEAFF. Together with reference TRBV5-1 and TRBJ1-1, the CDR3 gives the full variable domain: KAGVTQTPRYLIKTRGQQVTLSCSPISGHRSVSWYQQTPGQGLQFLFEYFSETQRNKGNFPGRFSGRQFSNSRSEMNVSTLELGDSALYLCASSFQTGASTEAFFGQGTRLTVV.

There are a few counts of this clonotype. This chain joins TRBV12-3 or TRBV12-4 and TRBJ1-1; 7 bases are shared with TRBD1. J gave up 5 bases and V 2 bases, and 8 bases lay outside the gene matches. The CDR3 length is 15 residues. Here the CDR3 DNA reads TGTGCCAGCAGTTTATATGTCAGGGGGGGAACTGAAGCTTTCTTT. Residues: CASSLYVRGGTEAFF.

This clonotype was seen more than once but under ten times. V usage is TRBV7-2 and J usage is TRBJ2-2; TRBD2 agrees at 7 bases. The CDR3 totals 14 residues. Trimming removed 4 bases from V and 6 bases from J; junction bases left unmatched: 5. Per germline, CDR1 SGHTA and CDR2 FQGNSA. The CDR3 region is CASSSQAGPGELFF. In nucleotides, the CDR3 is TGTGCCAGCAGCTCCCAAGCGGGGCCCGGGGAGCTGTTTTTT.

This clonotype was detected a few times. The rearrangement links TRBV9 to TRBJ2-5, with D perhaps assigned TRBD1 or TRBD2 (7 bases each). The V end was cut by 3 bases, the J end by 9 bases, with 18 bases between. The CDR3 consists of 14 residues. CDR1 SGDLS and CDR2 YYNGEE come from the germline V gene. CDR3 loop: CASSAGQAGEAQYF. The CDR3 DNA is TGTGCCAGCAGCGCTGGACAGGCGGGAGAAGCCCAGTACTTC.

The chain carries TRBV10-3 and TRBJ2-7; tentatively, D is TRBD2 (6 bases). The CDR3 length is 14 residues. With 10 bases removed from V and 2 bases from J, the gap between germline ends came to 18 bases. The V gene's germline CDR1 is ENHRY and CDR2 SYGVKD. For the CDR3, the DNA is TGTGCCAGTCAGGAGGGCCTAACTCCCTACGAGCAGTACTTC. Its protein product is CASQEGLTPYEQYF.

This chain uses TRBV3-1 with TRBJ2-2; possibly TRBD1 for D (6 bases). The germline gives CDR1 LGHDT, CDR2 YNNKEL (reference sequence). This CDR3 comprises 15 residues. V was shortened by 4 bases and J by 7 bases, with 16 bases between the two germline ends. This CDR3 is CASSPLRQVSGELFF. The CDR3 DNA follows: TGTGCCAGCAGCCCCCTTCGACAGGTCAGCGGGGAGCTGTTTTTT. The whole variable domain, remainder taken from reference TRBV3-1 and TRBJ2-2, is DTAVSQTPKYLVTQMGNDKSIKCEQNLGHDTMYWYKQDSKKFLKIMFSYNNKELIINETVPNRFSPKSPDKAHLNLHINSLELGDSAVYFCASSPLRQVSGELFFGEGSRLTVL.

The chain uses TRBV5-1 and TRBJ2-7; 14 bases agree with TRBD2. Per the germline V gene, CDR1 is SGHRS and CDR2 is YFSETQ. There are 16 residues in the CDR3. V dropped 4 bases and J dropped 2; count of bases not matched to a gene: 5. The CDR3 bases are TGCGCCAGCAGCCTGGGACTAGCGGGAGTCCCCTACGAGCAGTACTTC. Translation gives CASSLGLAGVPYEQYF.

The gene calls are TRBV5-1 and TRBJ2-1, with D tentatively TRBD1 or TRBD2 (5 bases each). The germline V gene has CDR1 SGHRS and CDR2 YFSETQ. The V gene lost 4 bases and the J gene lost 5 bases, with 13 bases spanning the gap. CDR3 length: 14 residues. This CDR3 reads CASSGGTANNEQFF. CDR3 DNA: TGCGCCAGCAGCGGTGGGACGGCCAACAATGAGCAGTTCTTC.